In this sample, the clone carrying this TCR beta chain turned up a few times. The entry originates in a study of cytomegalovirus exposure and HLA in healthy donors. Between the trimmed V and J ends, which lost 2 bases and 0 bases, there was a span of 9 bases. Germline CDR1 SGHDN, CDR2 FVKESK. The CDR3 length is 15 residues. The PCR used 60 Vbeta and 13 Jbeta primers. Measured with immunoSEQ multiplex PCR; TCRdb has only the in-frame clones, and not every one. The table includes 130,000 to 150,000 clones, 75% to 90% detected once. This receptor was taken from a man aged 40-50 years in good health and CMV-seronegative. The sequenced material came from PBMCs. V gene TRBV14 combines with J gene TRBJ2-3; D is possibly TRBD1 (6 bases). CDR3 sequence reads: CASSQQGFSTDTQYF. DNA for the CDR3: TGTGCCAGCAGCCAACAGGGGTTTAGCACAGATACGCAGTATTTT.